This TCR beta chain was profiled in a study of blood T cell repertoires in COVID-19. Measured with immunoSEQ multiplex PCR; TCRdb has only the in-frame clones, and not every one. The repertoire holds approximately 75,000 clones, with around 80% as singletons. V was clipped by 1 base and J by 2 bases, with 6 bases between them. CDR1 SGHNT and CDR2 YYREEE come from the germline V gene (reference sequence). The CDR3 is made up of 13 amino acids. Sequenced input: peripheral blood. This chain uses TRBV5-4 with TRBJ2-5; D not resolved. This sequence was found in a middle-aged man with COVID-19, enrolled during active disease. The CDR3 spells CASSLPGQETQYF. CDR3 coding DNA: TGTGCCAGCAGCTTGCCAGGTCAAGAGACCCAGTACTTC.